A single sample gave rise to the 20 T cell receptor beta chains below, sequenced in a study of PD-1 blockade in classical Hodgkin lymphoma. TCRdb's copy holds only in-frame clones and misses some; the assay was immunoSEQ multiplex PCR. The sample consists of some 58,000 clones, more than 80% of them appearing once. Time point here: cycle 4 day 1 (C4D1), after around six weeks of nivolumab. In every patient, relapse followed autologous stem cell transplantation, while exposure to brentuximab vedotin differed. Sequences were derived from peripheral blood mononuclear cells (PBMCs), sampled before the fourth cycle of nivolumab. These receptors originate from a human donor with classical Hodgkin lymphoma.

This chain links TRBV14 with TRBJ2-1; 7 nucleotides line up with TRBD2. The CDR3 runs to 14 residues. The trim removed 0 bases at V and 9 bases at J, leaving 5 bases unmatched. In germline, CDR1 is SGHDN, CDR2 FVKESK. The CDR3 region is CASSQEAGRGEQFF. CDR3 nucleotide sequence: TGTGCCAGCAGCCAAGAAGCGGGGAGGGGTGAGCAGTTCTTC.

This clone appeared a single time. This sequence joins TRBV27 and TRBJ1-2; tentatively, D is TRBD1 (6 bases). Trimming took 2 bases from V and 2 from J, leaving 12 bases between them. The CDR3 spans 15 residues. Germline V gene sequence: CDR1 MNHEY, CDR2 SMNVEV (reference sequence). The CDR3 protein is CASSLTGHNNYGYTF. The CDR3 DNA is TGTGCCAGCAGTTTAACGGGACATAACAACTATGGCTACACCTTC.

This clone was seen only once. V is TRBV6-1 and J is TRBJ1-2; the match to TRBD1 covers 7 bases. With V trimmed by 3 bases and J by 5 bases, 15 bases remained unmatched. The CDR3 consists of 17 residues. From germline, CDR1 is MNHNS and CDR2 SASEGT. In nucleotides, the CDR3 is TGTGCCAGCAGTGACTACAGGGGCCCTCGTCTCCTATATGGCTACACCTTC. The encoded protein is CASSDYRGPRLLYGYTF.

The chain is built from TRBV7-8 and TRBJ2-7; D gene ambiguous. Germline V gives CDR1 SGHVS, CDR2 FQNEAQ. CDR3 length: 12 amino acids. The V gene lost 4 bases and the J gene lost 1 base, with 5 bases spanning the gap. The CDR3 here is CASSSWSYEQYF. The CDR3 DNA reads as TGTGCCAGCAGCTCCTGGTCCTACGAGCAGTACTTC.

V is TRBV10-3 and J is TRBJ2-7; D may correspond to TRBD1 or TRBD2 (5 bases each). V shed 1 base and J shed 3 bases, with 10 bases lying between them. The germline gives CDR1 ENHRY, CDR2 SYGVKD. CDR3 length: 14 amino acids. As DNA, the CDR3 is TGTGCCATCAGTGAGTTAGGGACGGTCTACGAGCAGTACTTC. This translates into CAISELGTVYEQYF.

V is TRBV4-1 and J is TRBJ1-2; the D is unclear. The CDR3 contains 15 residues. Germline CDR1 and CDR2: MGHRA and YSYEKL. V lost 0 bases, J lost 2 bases, and 10 bases lay in between. The CDR3 DNA reads as TGCGCCAGCAGCCAAGAATTAGGGCGGAACTATGGCTACACCTTC. Translated, it gives CASSQELGRNYGYTF.

This clone showed up just once. The V gene is TRBV29-1, the J gene TRBJ2-7; the D is unclear. The ends were cut back, 4 bases at V and 2 bases at J, with 6 bases in the middle. This CDR3 comprises 11 residues. The germline V gene encodes CDR1 SQVTM and CDR2 ANQGSEA. The CDR3 region has the DNA TGCAGCGTTGCAGGAACCTACGAGCAGTACTTC. It translates to CSVAGTYEQYF.

In this sample, this clone turned up once. The chain joins TRBV28 to TRBJ1-5; D is unresolved. In germline, CDR1 is MDHEN, CDR2 SYDVKM. V lost 10 bases to trimming and J lost 0 bases, with 10 bases between them. This CDR3 region has 13 residues. The CDR3 region is CATQRDSNQPQHF. Written as DNA, the CDR3 is TGTGCCACCCAGAGAGATAGCAATCAGCCCCAGCATTTT.

The chain recombines TRBV29-1 with TRBJ1-1; 10 positions agree with TRBD1. Germline assignment: CDR1 SQVTM and CDR2 ANQGSEA. This CDR3 is built from 16 residues. J lost 5 bases, V lost 1 base, and 10 bases had no gene match. The DNA of the CDR3 is TGCAGCGTTGAAGGTGAGATGGGACAGGGGTATACTGAAGCTTTCTTT. Translating it yields CSVEGEMGQGYTEAFF. Drawing the rest from reference TRBV29-1 and TRBJ1-1, the complete variable domain is SAVISQKPSRDICQRGTSLTIQCQVDSQVTMMFWYRQQPGQSLTLIATANQGSEATYESGFVIDKFPISRPNLTFSTLTVSNMSPEDSSIYLCSVEGEMGQGYTEAFFGQGTRLTVV.

This clone has just one count. The chain has TRBV5-1 and TRBJ2-5; D not certain. CDR3 length equals 12 residues. CDR1 and CDR2 from the germline V gene are SGHRS and YFSETQ. Trimming pared 1 base from V and 5 bases from J, leaving 6 bases between. CDR3 in amino acids: CASSLNSETQYF. The DNA of the CDR3 is TGCGCCAGCAGCTTGAACTCTGAGACCCAGTACTTC.

This chain uses TRBV30 with TRBJ2-5; TRBD1 agrees at 7 bases. This CDR3 spans 13 amino acids. J was trimmed by 4 bases and V by 2 bases; bases with no gene match: 4. The V gene's germline CDR1 is GTSNPN and CDR2 SVGIG (reference sequence). The CDR3 bases are TGTGCCTGGAGTAGGGGGCACATAGAGACCCAGTACTTC. It specifies CAWSRGHIETQYF.

The CDR3 region is CASSEDNLNTEAFF. The CDR3 DNA is TGTGCCAGCAGTGAAGACAACCTAAACACTGAAGCTTTCTTT. The chain joins TRBV6-5 to TRBJ1-1, with D hard to call. V gave up 5 bases and J gave up 2 bases, with 12 bases separating them. Germline values: CDR1 MNHEY, CDR2 SVGAGI. The CDR3 is 14 residues long.

The chain joins TRBV11-2 to TRBJ2-2; D is unresolved. The CDR3 contains 14 residues. The V end was cut by 1 base, the J end by 1 base, with 4 bases between. The germline gives CDR1 SGHAT, CDR2 FQNNGV. CDR3 bases: TGTGCCAGCAGCTTAGGAGTGAACACCGGGGAGCTGTTTTTT. The encoded protein is CASSLGVNTGELFF. The whole variable domain, filled in from reference TRBV11-2 and TRBJ2-2, reads EAGVAQSPRYKIIEKRQSVAFWCNPISGHATLYWYQQILGQGPKLLIQFQNNGVVDDSQLPKDRFSAERLKGVDSTLKIQPAKLEDSAVYLCASSLGVNTGELFFGEGSRLTVL.

The sample holds one count of this clone. The chain recombines TRBV25-1 with TRBJ2-2; D call uncertain. The V end lost 1 base, the J end lost 4 bases, and 13 bases lay between the germline ends. The germline gives CDR1 MGHDK, CDR2 SYGVNS. The CDR3 is 16 amino acids. In DNA form, the CDR3 reads TGTGCCAGCAGTGAATGGACCTCGATTGGCACCGGGGAGCTGTTTTTT. It codes for CASSEWTSIGTGELFF.

The chain is built from TRBV10-3 and TRBJ2-1, with TRBD2 matching over 9 bases. Germline lookup yields CDR1 ENHRY and CDR2 SYGVKD. After removal of 6 bases from V and 5 bases from J, the junction contained 11 bases not matched to a gene. The CDR3 runs 16 residues. The CDR3 DNA reads TGTGCCATCAGCAAGCCTTTAGCGGGGGAAAACAATGAGCAGTTCTTC. It translates to CAISKPLAGENNEQFF.

The J gene is TRBJ2-7, the V gene TRBV15, with D perhaps matching TRBD2 (5 bases). V dropped 5 bases and J dropped 3 bases, with 17 bases sitting between them. Germline loops: CDR1 LNHNV, CDR2 YYDKDF (reference sequence). The CDR3 length is 15 residues. CDR3 residues: CATSLPAGLVYEQYF. In DNA form, the CDR3 reads TGTGCCACCAGCTTACCCGCGGGCCTCGTCTACGAGCAGTACTTC.

This chain connects TRBV30 to TRBJ1-4; D unresolved. The CDR3 sequence is 14 residues long. Germline CDR1 and CDR2: GTSNPN and SVGIG (reference sequence). V was clipped by 1 base and J by 0 bases, with 6 bases between them. The CDR3, as DNA: TGTGCCTGGAGTGCGAGAGCAACTAATGAAAAACTGTTTTTT. It translates to CAWSARATNEKLFF.

The chain employs TRBV4-2 and TRBJ1-2; a weak D match, TRBD1 (5 bases). Trimming took off 3 bases at V and 4 bases at J, with 15 bases between the two ends. The CDR3 contains 15 residues. CDR1 LGHNA and CDR2 YNFKEQ come from the germline V gene. The CDR3 protein is CASSQSVSGAYGYTF. CDR3 DNA: TGTGCCAGCAGCCAGTCTGTGAGTGGGGCCTATGGCTACACCTTC.

The V call is TRBV18, the J call TRBJ1-6; maybe TRBD1 (6 bases). Looked up from germline, CDR1 is KGHSH and CDR2 is LQKENI. Trimming left V 3 bases short and J 7 bases short, with 10 bases between. The CDR3 covers 14 residues. The CDR3 region has the DNA TGTGCCAGCTCACCGGGGGGGGGCAATTCACCCCTCCACTTT. Translation: CASSPGGGNSPLHF.

J is TRBJ2-7 and V is TRBV2, with 9 bases that match TRBD1. The J segment lost 1 base and the V segment lost 3 bases, leaving 13 bases of the junction unmatched. Germline loops: CDR1 SNHLY, CDR2 FYNNEI. The CDR3 has 18 residues. CDR3 DNA: TGTGCCAGCAGTGATTATGGGACAGGGAGTGGGATTTCCTACGAGCAGTACTTC. Protein sequence: CASSDYGTGSGISYEQYF.